What follows describes a single T cell receptor (beta chain). No antigen is known for it. The sample originates from a study of vaccination effects on CD4 cells after COVID-19. Study conclusions and caveats: Healthy vaccinees' vaccine-induced clones included only 1 of 255 that recognized common cold coronaviruses. Late post-vaccination samples showed marked contraction of infection- and vaccine-induced clones.

Germline CDR1 SGHNT, CDR2 YYREEE (reference sequence). The CDR3 contains 16 residues. V was clipped by 1 base and J by 0 bases, with 11 bases between them. Using immunoSEQ multiplex PCR, the repertoire was profiled, and TCRdb retains in-frame clones only, with some absent. The sample yields under 30,000 clones, approximately 70% seen once. Antigen-specific CD4+ T cells were first expanded with viral peptide pools by the ViraFEST assay and only then sequenced. CD4+ T cells were isolated after approximately 10 days of culture. Among the vaccine recipients, none had a prior SARS-CoV-2 infection, and nucleocapsid antibodies were negative.

The source is a human donor who received a COVID-19 vaccine. The chain joins TRBV5-4 to TRBJ2-4, with D maybe TRBD1 (5 bases). The sample in question was CD4+ T cells from PBMCs cultured with HCoV-NL63 spike peptides, obtained before COVID-19 vaccination. CDR3 sequence (DNA): TGTGCCAGCAGCTTGCAGGGAACTCTAGCCAAAAACATTCAGTACTTC. Amino acid sequence: CASSLQGTLAKNIQYF.